This T cell receptor beta chain is from a study of beta chain features in type 1 diabetes. Study results and caveats: TCRB CDR3 length was moderately but significantly reduced in all four CD4+ subsets of Type 1 diabetes patients. Any HLA type influence on TCRB rearrangement was left unresolved here. The study found fewer insertions and more deletions at VDJ junctions in type 1 diabetes patients.

Looked up from germline, CDR1 is MNHNY and CDR2 is SVGAGI (reference sequence). CDR3 length equals 13 residues. V shed 6 bases and J shed 2 bases, with 10 bases lying between them. A few counts support this clone. The antigen is not known. The investigators reverse transcribed all of the isolated RNA, so they sequenced expressed TCRB transcripts. The assay was immunoSEQ multiplex PCR, and TCRdb's table has in-frame clones only and misses some. The sample lists around 430,000 clones, approximately 30% occurring once. The sequenced sample was naive CD4+ T cells from blood. The clonotype originates from a man aged 18 to 30 in good health. This rearrangement joins TRBV6-6 to TRBJ2-5, with D tentatively TRBD1 (6 bases). CDR3 amino acids: CASSPTGQETQYF. For the CDR3, the DNA is TGTGCCAGCAGCCCGACAGGACAAGAGACCCAGTACTTC.